This TCR beta chain was identified in a study of blood T cell repertoires in COVID-19. Study details: Samples taken during acute and convalescent COVID-19 were collected in the United States, Italy and Spain.

Seattle's enrolled individuals joined amid active infection and were then monitored longitudinally. As handled by the study authors: Estimation of nucleated cell counts relied on the amplification of reference gene primers. The assay was immunoSEQ multiplex PCR, and TCRdb's table has in-frame clones only and misses some. V and J calls and clone size are copied from that table; D and trimming were computed from the DNA. The sample comprises some 150,000 clones, around 83% of which are singletons, and around 10% rests with the top ten. Germline V gene sequence: CDR1 SGHRS, CDR2 YFSETQ. Trimming stripped 4 bases from V and 0 bases from J, with 11 bases between. CDR3 length: 14 residues.

The receptor was isolated from a woman aged 55-70 years with COVID-19, enrolled during active disease. Sequencing was carried out using peripheral blood. This chain joins TRBV5-1 and TRBJ2-7; D is perhaps TRBD2 (6 bases). The CDR3 DNA is TGCGCCAGCAGCCCCGTAGCGGTCTCCTACGAGCAGTACTTC. It yields the protein CASSPVAVSYEQYF.